The T cell receptor beta chain described here comes from a study of spatial heterogeneity in lung cancer. On the study more broadly: On average, each unique TCR and UMI combination appeared more than ten times in raw reads.

The CDR3 extends over 14 amino acids. V gave up 6 bases and J gave up 2 bases; unmatched junction bases: 3. Germline CDR1 MNHNS, CDR2 SASEGT. Specified time point: sample taken at primary tumor resection. Unsorted whole RNA from tumor, nontumor lung or frozen PBMC underwent sequencing. Donation came from about 72 patients with untreated early-stage non-small cell lung cancer. This clonotype is medium-sized. The presence of a unique molecular identifier marked each TCR cDNA molecule. TCRdb redid the calling of the 5' RACE reads with MiXCR, one entry per CDR3 protein. The profile shows about 12,000 distinct CDR3 sequences, roughly 6.4% of them singletons.

This chain uses TRBV6-1 with TRBJ2-3, with TRBD1 matching 9 bases. The specimen was normal lung tissue next to the tumor, collected at surgery. The source is a male donor with early-stage non-small cell lung cancer. The CDR3 DNA sequence: TGTGCCAGCAGGGACAGGGGTCCCACAGATACGCAGTATTTT. The encoded protein is CASRDRGPTDTQYF.